The 27 T cell receptor beta chains below come from one sample, sequenced in a study of identifying expanded T cells in peripheral blood. Some clones are missing from TCRdb's copy, which holds only in-frame ones; the method was immunoSEQ multiplex PCR. The sample lists around 100,000 clones; 88% were seen once. Sequenced input: blood. These receptors originate from a person aged 18 to 75 in good health.

This clone was found once. The V and J genes are TRBV5-5 and TRBJ2-1; weak D call: TRBD1 (6 bases). Deletions cut 2 bases from V and 0 bases from J, with 12 bases between. The CDR3 totals 16 residues. Germline V gene sequence: CDR1 SGHKS, CDR2 YYEKEE (reference sequence). The CDR3 loop is CASSLQGRGSYNEQFF. CDR3 nucleotides: TGTGCCAGCAGCTTACAGGGAAGGGGCTCCTACAATGAGCAGTTCTTC.

The chain is built from TRBV6-5 and TRBJ1-2; tentatively, D is TRBD1 (6 bases). With 6 bases removed from V and 1 base from J, the gap between germline ends came to 12 bases. Germline CDR1 is MNHEY and CDR2 is SVGAGI. This CDR3 has 14 amino acids. This chain's CDR3 is CASRPTGNNYGYTF. CDR3 DNA sequence: TGTGCCAGCAGGCCAACAGGGAATAACTATGGCTACACCTTC.

Only a few counts were recorded for this clone. The gene calls are TRBV7-2 and TRBJ1-4; 7 bases align to TRBD1. The CDR3 extends over 16 amino acids. CDR1 and CDR2 from the germline V gene are SGHTA and FQGNSA. Trimming took 6 bases from V and 5 from J; bases not matched to a gene: 12. The CDR3 sequence: CASRRDPGQRNEKLFF. Here the CDR3 DNA reads TGTGCCAGCAGGAGAGATCCGGGACAGAGAAATGAAAAACTGTTTTTT.

The CDR3 sequence is CASSLVNTLNGYTF. The DNA of the CDR3 is TGTGCCAGCAGCTTAGTGAACACACTTAATGGCTACACCTTC. This chain connects TRBV7-2 to TRBJ1-2, with D hard to call. Per the germline V gene, CDR1 is SGHTA and CDR2 is FQGNSA. The CDR3 length is 14 residues. V lost 1 base and J 6 bases, leaving 12 bases between the germline ends.

Remarks on this clone: Lacking the conserved final phenylalanine or tryptophan, this CDR3 likely reflects a read error. The chain employs TRBV28 and TRBJ2-7; D gene unclear. Germline lookup yields CDR1 MDHEN and CDR2 SYDVKM. There are 14 residues in the CDR3. V dropped 6 bases and J dropped 6 bases, with 18 bases sitting between them. The CDR3 sequence is CASSTADPTGEQYS. CDR3 coding DNA: TGTGCCAGCAGCACCGCGGATCCGACCGGCGAGCAGTACTCC.

The J gene is TRBJ1-5, the V gene TRBV7-9; maybe TRBD1 (6 bases). Trimming took 1 base from V and 5 from J, leaving 9 bases between them. In germline, CDR1 is SEHNR, CDR2 FQNEAQ (reference sequence). This CDR3 has 14 amino acids. The CDR3 is CASSLGTVYQPQHF. CDR3 in DNA: TGTGCCAGCAGCTTAGGGACAGTTTATCAGCCCCAGCATTTT. The complete variable domain, with remaining parts taken from reference TRBV7-9 and TRBJ1-5, reads DTGVSQNPRHKITKRGQNVTFRCDPISEHNRLYWYRQTLGQGPEFLTYFQNEAQLEKSRLLSDRFSAERPKGSFSTLEIQRTEQGDSAMYLCASSLGTVYQPQHFGDGTRLSIL.

The V call is TRBV7-9, the J call TRBJ2-7; D call uncertain. The length of the CDR3 is 12 residues. V shed 5 bases and J shed 4 bases, with 9 bases lying between them. Germline V gene lookup returns CDR1 SEHNR and CDR2 FQNEAQ (reference sequence). The CDR3: CASSPTFYEQYF. CDR3 DNA: TGTGCCAGCAGCCCGACTTTTTACGAGCAGTACTTC.

The chain links TRBV15 to TRBJ2-7; D is unclear. The CDR3 is made up of 15 amino acids. The germline V and J ends were trimmed by 0 bases and 3 bases, with 12 bases remaining between them. Germline CDR1 LNHNV, CDR2 YYDKDF (reference sequence). CDR3 protein: CATSREIGPNYEQYF. For the CDR3, the DNA is TGTGCCACCAGCAGAGAGATAGGCCCGAACTACGAGCAGTACTTC.

The chain recombines TRBV6-1 with TRBJ2-1; 10 bases are shared with TRBD2. The V segment lost 3 bases and the J segment 8 bases; nucleotides outside the gene matches: 4. Per germline, CDR1 MNHNS and CDR2 SASEGT. This CDR3 is built from 14 residues. CDR3 sequence: CASSEKRGGDEQFF. CDR3 coding DNA: TGTGCCAGCAGTGAGAAGCGGGGGGGCGATGAGCAGTTCTTC.

This sequence joins TRBV18 and TRBJ1-2; 7 bases align to TRBD1. Trimming at V came to 3 bases and at J to 6 bases, leaving 4 bases not matched to a gene. The CDR3 runs 13 residues. The germline V gene encodes CDR1 KGHSH and CDR2 LQKENI. Here the CDR3 reads CASSPEGANGYTF. The CDR3 DNA follows: TGTGCCAGCTCACCGGAGGGGGCCAATGGCTACACCTTC.

V gene TRBV2 combines with J gene TRBJ1-2; TRBD1 is a possible D gene (5 bases). Germline V gives CDR1 SNHLY, CDR2 FYNNEI. V gave up 4 bases and J gave up 2 bases, with 14 bases separating them. The CDR3 contains 15 residues. The CDR3 bases are TGTGCCAGCAGTGTGGGATCCCAGGGAAACTATGGCTACACCTTC. It is translated as CASSVGSQGNYGYTF.

V usage is TRBV18 and J usage is TRBJ2-7, with 9 bases identical to TRBD2. Per the germline V gene, CDR1 is KGHSH and CDR2 is LQKENI. The CDR3 runs to 14 residues. The trim removed 3 bases at V and 5 bases at J, leaving 5 bases unmatched. CDR3 protein: CASSPSGSFNEQYF. The CDR3 nucleotides read TGTGCCAGCTCACCTAGCGGGAGTTTCAACGAGCAGTACTTC. The variable domain in full, with the rest retrieved from reference TRBV18 and TRBJ2-7, is NAGVMQNPRHLVRRRGQEARLRCSPMKGHSHVYWYRQLPEEGLKFMVYLQKENIIDESGMPKERFSAEFPKEGPSILRIQQVVRGDSAAYFCASSPSGSFNEQYFGPGTRLTVT.

The chain couples TRBV4-3 to TRBJ2-2; the match to TRBD2 covers 9 bases. This CDR3 is built from 14 residues. Germline V gene sequence: CDR1 LGHNA, CDR2 YSLEER. V lost 4 bases, J lost 6 bases, and 3 bases stayed unmatched. The DNA of the CDR3 is TGCGCCAGCAGCCCTTGGACTAGCGCCGGGGAGCTGTTTTTT. Its protein is CASSPWTSAGELFF.

This chain links TRBV30 with TRBJ2-1, with D uncertain. Germline V gene sequence: CDR1 GTSNPN, CDR2 SVGIG (reference sequence). The CDR3 is 13 amino acids. V was cut by 1 base and J by 8 bases, with 12 bases left in between. CDR3 in amino acids: CAWSGGEYDEQFF. In nucleotides, the CDR3 is TGTGCCTGGAGTGGAGGAGAGTACGATGAGCAGTTCTTC.

The rearrangement links TRBV19 to TRBJ2-5, with D possibly being TRBD1 (5 bases). Germline loops: CDR1 LNHDA, CDR2 SQIVND (reference sequence). The CDR3 contains 16 residues. V lost 5 bases to trimming and J lost 5 bases, with 21 bases between them. The CDR3 region has the DNA TGTGCCAGTAGTCTGTCCTTAGGGCAGGGCGTCGAGACCCAGTACTTC. This codes for CASSLSLGQGVETQYF.

This clone appeared a single time. The gene calls are TRBV11-3 and TRBJ1-6; possibly TRBD1 for D (6 bases). V was pared by 6 bases and J by 7 bases, with 16 bases between. The CDR3 totals 15 residues. Germline V lookup: CDR1 SGHNT, CDR2 YENEEA. DNA for the CDR3: TGTGCCAGCAGTCCTTCGACAGGCCGAAATTCACCCCTCCACTTT. Translated, it gives CASSPSTGRNSPLHF.

The chain employs TRBV6-5 and TRBJ1-1; no definite D call. The germline CDR1 and CDR2 sequences are MNHEY and SVGAGI. CDR3 length: 13 amino acids. Trimming took off 8 bases at V and 0 bases at J, with 10 bases between the two ends. The CDR3 here is CASLGLLNTEAFF. The CDR3 DNA reads as TGTGCCAGCCTTGGACTGTTGAACACTGAAGCTTTCTTT.

This clone was observed a few times. The genes are TRBV6-1 and TRBJ1-5, with a weak D call TRBD1 (5 bases). Trimming removed 1 base at V and 2 bases at J, with 9 bases between. The V gene's germline CDR1 is MNHNS and CDR2 SASEGT. This CDR3 has 15 residues. CDR3: CASSEVRVRNQPQHF. CDR3 nucleotide sequence: TGTGCCAGCAGTGAAGTCAGGGTACGCAATCAGCCCCAGCATTTT.

V is TRBV5-6 and J is TRBJ2-2; 8 bases fit TRBD1. The CDR3 totals 14 residues. The V gene end was trimmed by 2 bases and the J gene end by 7 bases; junction bases not matched to a gene: 4. Germline assignment: CDR1 SGHDT and CDR2 YYEEEE. CDR3 loop: CASSFQGAVGELFF. CDR3 DNA sequence: TGTGCCAGCAGCTTTCAGGGGGCGGTCGGGGAGCTGTTTTTT.

This chain uses TRBV11-1 with TRBJ2-7; D is unresolved. Germline CDR1 SGHAT, CDR2 FQDESV (reference sequence). This CDR3 comprises 15 residues. Trimming took off 2 bases at V and 3 bases at J, with 14 bases between the two ends. CDR3: CASSLLEDLGYEQYF. The CDR3 DNA reads TGTGCCAGCAGCTTATTAGAGGATCTCGGCTACGAGCAGTACTTC.

This clone was recorded only once. This chain joins TRBV7-8 and TRBJ2-5; possible D gene TRBD1, 5 bases. Germline lookup yields CDR1 SGHVS and CDR2 FQNEAQ. The CDR3 length is 14 residues. Trimming took 4 bases from V and 2 from J, leaving 11 bases between them. The CDR3 nucleotides read TGTGCCAGCAGCTCACAGACAGAGCAAGAGACCCAGTACTTC. This gives the protein CASSSQTEQETQYF.

The genes are TRBV5-5 and TRBJ2-1, with D hard to call. V lost 0 bases to trimming and J lost 3 bases, with 4 bases between them. Germline CDR1 is SGHKS and CDR2 is YYEKEE (reference sequence). The length of the CDR3 is 13 residues. The DNA of the CDR3 is TGTGCCAGCAGCTTGGATAGCTACAATGAGCAGTTCTTC. Translated: CASSLDSYNEQFF.

This clone was picked up a small number of times. The chain is built from TRBV9 and TRBJ1-3; 7 positions match TRBD1. This CDR3 has 15 residues. Germline CDR1 is SGDLS and CDR2 is YYNGEE. V dropped 0 bases and J dropped 4; count of bases not matched to a gene: 4. In DNA, the CDR3 is TGTGCCAGCAGCGTAGCTAGGGACAGCGGAAACACCATATATTTT. This encodes CASSVARDSGNTIYF.

The chain joins TRBV6-6 to TRBJ2-7; TRBD1 matches 8 bases. Germline assignment: CDR1 MNHNY and CDR2 SVGAGI (reference sequence). Unmatched junction bases numbered 9, after V lost 3 bases and J lost 2 bases. The CDR3 runs to 16 residues. The CDR3 nucleotides are TGTGCCAGCAGTTATATGAGGACAGGGCCCACCTACGAGCAGTACTTC. Its translation is CASSYMRTGPTYEQYF.

The chain links TRBV18 to TRBJ1-6; possible D gene TRBD1, 5 bases. The CDR3 has 15 amino acids. V was cut by 3 bases and J by 5 bases, with 11 bases left in between. Germline-derived CDR1 and CDR2 are KGHSH and LQKENI. CDR3 DNA: TGTGCCAGCTCACCGACGGGACGGAATAATTCACCCCTCCACTTT. Its protein product is CASSPTGRNNSPLHF.

This clone occurred a few times. CDR3 sequence: CSAPGGRRSEAFF. The CDR3 DNA follows: TGCAGCGCACCAGGGGGGAGGAGATCTGAAGCTTTCTTT. The chain employs TRBV29-1 and TRBJ1-1, with TRBD1 identical over 7 bases. The CDR3 covers 13 residues. Trimming at V came to 7 bases and at J to 6 bases, leaving 11 bases not matched to a gene. CDR1 and CDR2 (germline): SQVTM, ANQGSEA.

The chain recombines TRBV5-1 with TRBJ2-5; D is ambiguous. CDR3 length equals 14 residues. V was pared by 0 bases and J by 3 bases, with 9 bases between. Germline CDR1 and CDR2: SGHRS and YFSETQ. For the CDR3, the DNA is TGCGCCAGCAGCTTGGCCGTCCAAAAAGAGACCCAGTACTTC. It is translated as CASSLAVQKETQYF. Together with reference TRBV5-1 and TRBJ2-5, the CDR3 gives the full variable domain: KAGVTQTPRYLIKTRGQQVTLSCSPISGHRSVSWYQQTPGQGLQFLFEYFSETQRNKGNFPGRFSGRQFSNSRSEMNVSTLELGDSALYLCASSLAVQKETQYFGPGTRLLVL.